Listed here is a single T cell receptor (beta chain). This sample stems from a study of blood T cell repertoires in COVID-19. Study-level background: Material from acute and convalescent COVID-19 was sourced from the United States, Italy and Spain.

Germline V CDR1 and CDR2: MDHEN, SYDVKM. This CDR3 region has 15 residues. V lost 7 bases, J lost 3 bases, and 18 bases lay in between. The table came from immunoSEQ multiplex PCR; TCRdb's copy has only in-frame clones and leaves some out. The sample has 65,000 or so clones, approximately 88% seen once. The TCR sequence derives from a man aged 25-45 years with COVID-19, enrolled during active disease. Sequencing was carried out using peripheral blood. This chain joins TRBV28 and TRBJ2-5; possibly TRBD2 for D (5 bases). CDR3 in amino acids: CASTRPGLGKETQYF. CDR3 nucleotides: TGTGCCAGCACCAGACCTGGACTGGGCAAAGAGACCCAGTACTTC. The variable domain in full, with the rest retrieved from reference TRBV28 and TRBJ2-5, is DVKVTQSSRYLVKRTGEKVFLECVQDMDHENMFWYRQDPGLGLRLIYFSYDVKMKEKGDIPEGYSVSREKKERFSLILESASTNQTSMYLCASTRPGLGKETQYFGPGTRLLVL.